The clone carrying this TCR beta chain has at least ten counts. Antigen unknown. Sorted libraries used 800,000 to 1,000,000 CD4+ or CD8+ T cells. This entry is derived from a study of neurological immune-mediated disorders. Study results and limitations: Among 34 multiple sclerosis patients, 18 had repertoires that phylogenetic grouping placed in one related-CDR3 cluster, a possible signature. TCR-beta repertoires seemed private in all groups, with no expanded CDR3 amino acid sequences shared.

The CDR3 loop spans 14 amino acids. Germline V gene lookup returns CDR1 SGHDN and CDR2 FVKESK. With 4 bases removed from V and 8 bases from J, the gap between germline ends came to 17 bases. Synthesis of cDNA was performed by 5'RACE using 10-nucleotide random UMIs. In TCRdb, the 5' RACE reads were re-called with MiXCR into one record per CDR3 protein. Of about 54,000 distinct CDR3 sequences listed, 3% to 4% are singletons. What was sequenced was CD4+ T cells from blood. This clonotype originated in a woman aged 40-49 years with multiple sclerosis. The chain recombines TRBV14 with TRBJ1-2, with a possible D match to TRBD1 (6 bases). CDR3 in DNA: TGTGCCAGCAGCCCCTCAAACAGGGAGTTGGGCTACACCTTC. It translates to CASSPSNRELGYTF.